A single sample is the source of the 20 T cell receptor beta chains below, sequenced in a study of CXCR3-negative and CXCR3-positive naive CD8 T cells. Study observations and caveats: Hydrophobicity was higher for TRB CDR3s found in CXCR3-positive naive cells than in CXCR3-negative naive cells.

Antigens of these TCRs are unknown. Carrying UMI labels, the TRB cDNA libraries were prepared through 5' RACE. For each CDR3 protein, TCRdb gives one entry from its re-call of the 5' RACE reads, without DNA. The sample has approximately 89,000 distinct CDR3 sequences. Sequencing used naive CXCR3+ CD8+ T cells from blood. Indicated subset: CD45RO-CCR7+CD27+CD95- naive CD8+ T cells expressing CXCR3 (TNR3+). The receptors shown here come from a human donor in good health. Some clones in this sample may be carry-over from other donors' samples.

The V gene is TRBV12-3 or TRBV12-4, the J gene TRBJ1-1. The CDR3 length is 15 residues. The CDR3 reads CASSPQGHLNTEAFF.

The gene calls are TRBV6-6 and TRBJ2-1; TCRdb's D call, TRBD1, is unchecked because there is no DNA. Germline CDR1 and CDR2: MNHNY and SVGAGI (reference sequence). The CDR3 is 13 residues long. The CDR3 reads CASTLGDYNEQFF.

V usage is TRBV7-6 and J usage is TRBJ2-2; TCRdb's D call of TRBD1 is untestable without DNA. This CDR3 comprises 16 residues. Germline assignment: CDR1 SGHVS and CDR2 FNYEAQ. CDR3 protein: CASSLAPDGVSGELFF.

The CDR3 loop reads CASSGDRGKGYEQYF. The rearrangement uses TRBV28 and TRBJ2-7; TCRdb's D call of TRBD1 is untestable without DNA. This CDR3 spans 15 amino acids. The germline V gene encodes CDR1 MDHEN and CDR2 SYDVKM.

V is TRBV5-5 and J is TRBJ1-2; the TCRdb call, TRBD1, lacks DNA for checking. Germline CDR1 SGHKS, CDR2 YYEKEE (reference sequence). This CDR3 spans 17 amino acids. CDR3 sequence: CASSSAGTGGANYGYTF.

The gene calls are TRBV7-9 and TRBJ1-6; TCRdb names TRBD1, which stays unverified in the absence of DNA. This CDR3 spans 12 amino acids. CDR1 is SEHNR and CDR2 is FQNEAQ in the germline V gene (reference sequence). CDR3 amino acids: CASSPGTRPLHF.

The gene calls are TRBV4-1 and TRBJ2-7. The CDR3 runs 15 residues. Germline V CDR1 and CDR2: MGHRA, YSYEKL. This chain's CDR3 is CASSLIDIGSGEQYF.

The rearrangement links TRBV7-8 to TRBJ2-7; the D call of TRBD1 rests on TCRdb alone, since no DNA is present to check it. Germline lookup yields CDR1 SGHVS and CDR2 FQNEAQ. The length of the CDR3 is 14 residues. CDR3 region: CASSLWDRALEQYF.

The CDR3 reads CASSLGQSNYEQYF. V and J are TRBV13 and TRBJ2-7. The CDR3 has 14 amino acids. Germline CDR1 and CDR2: PRHDT and FYEKMQ (reference sequence).

The V call is TRBV21-1, the J call TRBJ2-4; TCRdb gives TRBD1 as the D gene, but with no DNA this cannot be confirmed. TRBV21-1 corresponds to a pseudogene. This CDR3 comprises 17 residues. CDR3: CASSKRRGTLAKNIQYF.

V is TRBV3-1 and J is TRBJ2-1; the TCRdb D gene call, TRBD1, has no DNA to confirm it. CDR1 LGHDT and CDR2 YNNKEL come from the germline V gene (reference sequence). The CDR3 is made up of 17 amino acids. Here the CDR3 reads CASSQDGGGGPYNEQFF.

The CDR3 protein is CASSSPDRTVGETQYF. This chain uses TRBV28 with TRBJ2-5; TCRdb outputs TRBD1, but without DNA this stays unchecked. This CDR3 comprises 16 residues. From germline, CDR1 is MDHEN and CDR2 SYDVKM.

The chain employs TRBV29-1 and TRBJ1-2. The CDR3 loop spans 11 amino acids. Germline CDR1 is SQVTM and CDR2 is ANQGSEA. The CDR3 spells CSTGGGDGYTF.

This CDR3 is CASSSDRGTDTQYF. The chain links TRBV12-3 or TRBV12-4 to TRBJ2-3; TCRdb picks TRBD1, but there is no DNA to check that call. This CDR3 has 14 residues.

The chain recombines TRBV6-5 with TRBJ2-7; TCRdb lists TRBD1, though no DNA is available to test this call. CDR1 and CDR2 (germline): MNHEY, SVGAGI. The CDR3 covers 14 residues. CDR3 sequence: CASSYMGGRYEQYF.

The V and J genes are TRBV7-6 and TRBJ2-2. CDR1 is SGHVS, CDR2 FNYEAQ, per germline. The CDR3 has 16 residues. Here the CDR3 reads CASSLGPRQNTGELFF.

The chain recombines TRBV29-1 with TRBJ2-1; TCRdb gives TRBD1 as the D gene, but with no DNA this cannot be confirmed. CDR3 length equals 13 residues. Germline CDR1 reads SQVTM; CDR2 reads ANQGSEA. CDR3 loop: CSTRGRGNNEQFF.

The chain uses TRBV4-1 and TRBJ1-3. Germline V lookup: CDR1 MGHRA, CDR2 YSYEKL. The CDR3 sequence is 16 residues long. CDR3 loop: CASSQDLGENGNTIYF.

The chain combines TRBV7-9 with TRBJ2-7; TCRdb calls TRBD2, which cannot be checked without DNA. This CDR3 is 15 amino acids long. CDR1 and CDR2 from the germline V gene are SEHNR and FQNEAQ (reference sequence). The CDR3 loop reads CASNPNGSNSYEQYF. Combining the CDR3 with reference TRBV7-9 and TRBJ2-7 gives the whole variable domain DTGVSQNPRHKITKRGQNVTFRCDPISEHNRLYWYRQTLGQGPEFLTYFQNEAQLEKSRLLSDRFSAERPKGSFSTLEIQRTEQGDSAMYLCASNPNGSNSYEQYFGPGTRLTVT.

The chain joins TRBV28 to TRBJ1-6; with no DNA, the TCRdb D assignment of TRBD1 cannot be verified. The germline CDR1 and CDR2 sequences are MDHEN and SYDVKM. The CDR3 totals 14 residues. The CDR3 loop is CASSLFQGSSPLHF.